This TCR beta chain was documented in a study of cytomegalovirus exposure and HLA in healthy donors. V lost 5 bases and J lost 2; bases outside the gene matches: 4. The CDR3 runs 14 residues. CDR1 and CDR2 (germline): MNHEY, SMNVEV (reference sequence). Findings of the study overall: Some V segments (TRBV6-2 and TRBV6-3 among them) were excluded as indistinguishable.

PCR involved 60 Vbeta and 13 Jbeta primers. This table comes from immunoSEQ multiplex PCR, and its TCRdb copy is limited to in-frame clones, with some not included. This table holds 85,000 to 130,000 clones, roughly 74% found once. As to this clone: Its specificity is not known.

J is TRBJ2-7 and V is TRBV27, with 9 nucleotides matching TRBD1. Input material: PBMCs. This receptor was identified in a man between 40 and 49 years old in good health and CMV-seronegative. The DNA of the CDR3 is TGTGCCAGCAGTGCCGGGACAGGGCCCTACGAGCAGTACTTC. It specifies CASSAGTGPYEQYF.